This T cell receptor beta chain was captured by sequencing in a study of human T cells and chemical hapten exposure. Stated time point: patch test 1, 2 weeks after DPC sensitization. The treatment was: therapeutic diphenylcyclopropenone sensitization with weekly scalp DPC. The starting material, unfractionated whole blood, was used for total RNA extraction. Study conclusions and caveats: Expanded TCR sets contained significantly more large CDR3 similarity clusters than controls.

The CDR3 totals 15 residues. V lost 8 bases, J lost 0 bases, and 17 bases lay in between. Per the germline V gene, CDR1 is MNHNY and CDR2 is SVGAGI (reference sequence). The library put unique molecular identifiers onto individual cDNA molecules. TCRdb independently ran MiXCR on the RACE reads; one entry per CDR3 protein. Of more than 35,000 distinct CDR3 sequences in the sample, approximately 6.3% were seen once. This clonotype occurred a few times. Its matching antigen is unknown. The source was whole blood, collected in connection with sensitization to the hapten diphenylcyclopropenone (DPC). V usage is TRBV6-6 and J usage is TRBJ2-7; tentative D call: TRBD1 (6 bases). The TCR comes from a woman between 25 and 40 years old with alopecia areata. Some clones in this sample may be carry-over from other donors' samples. The CDR3 sequence: CASRSGQGSSYEQYF. The CDR3 region has the DNA TGTGCCAGCCGGTCGGGTCAGGGGAGCTCCTACGAGCAGTACTTC.